The 18 T cell receptor beta chains listed next were all sequenced from one sample in a study of blood T cell repertoires in COVID-19. Some clones are missing from TCRdb's copy, which holds only in-frame ones; the method was immunoSEQ multiplex PCR. The data contain under 150,000 clones, roughly 91% of them seen just once; the ten biggest clones take up more than 15%. Material for sequencing was peripheral blood. The receptors shown here come from a middle-aged man with active or convalescent COVID-19.

The chain joins TRBV14 to TRBJ1-1; 9 bases map to TRBD1. J gave up 4 bases and V 0 bases, and 0 bases lay outside the gene matches. Per the germline V gene, CDR1 is SGHDN and CDR2 is FVKESK. This CDR3 comprises 14 residues. The CDR3 DNA follows: TGTGCCAGCAGCCAAGAGACAGGGGGCACTGAAGCTTTCTTT. Protein product: CASSQETGGTEAFF.

The chain joins TRBV19 to TRBJ1-5; 8 bases are shared with TRBD1. From germline, CDR1 is LNHDA and CDR2 SQIVND (reference sequence). The CDR3 spans 14 residues. V gave up 6 bases and J gave up 2 bases; unmatched junction bases: 3. The CDR3 is CASRDRAGNQPQHF. The CDR3, as DNA: TGTGCCAGTAGGGACAGGGCCGGCAATCAGCCCCAGCATTTT.

V and J are TRBV30 and TRBJ2-5; TRBD2 agrees at 12 bases. This CDR3 spans 13 amino acids. With 5 bases clipped from V and 5 bases from J, the junction kept 3 bases outside the gene matches. CDR1 GTSNPN and CDR2 SVGIG come from the germline V gene (reference sequence). The CDR3 loop is CAWASGGGETQYF. The CDR3, as DNA: TGTGCCTGGGCTAGCGGGGGGGGTGAGACCCAGTACTTC.

V is TRBV7-6 and J is TRBJ2-5; the match to TRBD2 covers 10 bases. This CDR3 contains 17 residues. V was pared by 1 base and J by 5 bases, with 10 bases of the junction left unmatched. Germline assignment: CDR1 SGHVS and CDR2 FNYEAQ. In DNA, the CDR3 is TGTGCCAGCAGCTTAGGGGTCCTAGCGGGGGCCTGGGAGACCCAGTACTTC. Amino acids: CASSLGVLAGAWETQYF.

The chain is built from TRBV6-2 or TRBV6-3 and TRBJ1-5; the D gene is possibly TRBD1 (5 bases). This CDR3 has 14 residues. Trimming pared 2 bases from V and 5 bases from J, leaving 10 bases between. The germline gives CDR1 MNHEY, CDR2 SVGEGT. The DNA for the CDR3 is TGTGCCAGCAGTTACGCAGGGCTTTATCAGCCCCAGCATTTT. Translating it yields CASSYAGLYQPQHF.

The chain carries TRBV4-3 and TRBJ2-1, with a possible D match to TRBD2 (5 bases). V was trimmed by 0 bases and J by 8 bases, leaving 14 bases between them. This CDR3 spans 15 amino acids. Germline loops: CDR1 LGHNA, CDR2 YSLEER. CDR3 nucleotides: TGCGCCAGCAGCCAAGATCAAGGAGGTGCCCATGAGCAGTTCTTC. It codes for CASSQDQGGAHEQFF.

V is TRBV6-2 or TRBV6-3 and J is TRBJ2-1; 10 bases line up with TRBD1. Trimming at V came to 5 bases and at J to 5 bases, leaving 6 bases not matched to a gene. Germline loops: CDR1 MNHEY, CDR2 SVGEGT. The CDR3 has 15 residues. CDR3 in amino acids: CASSKTGGSDNEQFF. The DNA of the CDR3 is TGTGCCAGCAGTAAGACAGGGGGCTCAGACAATGAGCAGTTCTTC.

This clone was seen repeatedly, ten times or more. The chain uses TRBV24-1 and TRBJ2-7, with TRBD2 matching over 9 bases. The V gene's germline CDR1 is KGHDR and CDR2 SFDVKD. CDR3 length equals 15 residues. V was pared by 5 bases and J by 3 bases, with 7 bases of the junction left unmatched. The CDR3 sequence is CATSAEAGGGYEQYF. In DNA form, the CDR3 reads TGTGCCACCAGTGCCGAGGCGGGGGGGGGCTACGAGCAGTACTTC.

The chain uses TRBV28 and TRBJ1-2; D ambiguous. Germline V gene sequence: CDR1 MDHEN, CDR2 SYDVKM. Trimming stripped 6 bases from V and 7 bases from J, with 18 bases between. The length of the CDR3 is 14 residues. The CDR3 DNA reads TGTGCCAGCAGGAGACCCGGACTGTCCGGTGGCTACACCTTC. It translates to CASRRPGLSGGYTF.

The rearrangement uses TRBV11-2 and TRBJ2-3; 9 bases line up with TRBD2. Germline V CDR1 and CDR2: SGHAT, FQNNGV. The CDR3 has 18 amino acids. Losses at the gene ends were 1 base for V and 2 bases for J; bases not matched to a gene: 10. CDR3 sequence reads: CASSLGRGAGGNTDTQYF. The CDR3 nucleotides read TGTGCCAGCAGCTTAGGCCGGGGAGCGGGGGGAAACACAGATACGCAGTATTTT. Together with reference TRBV11-2 and TRBJ2-3, the CDR3 gives the full variable domain: EAGVAQSPRYKIIEKRQSVAFWCNPISGHATLYWYQQILGQGPKLLIQFQNNGVVDDSQLPKDRFSAERLKGVDSTLKIQPAKLEDSAVYLCASSLGRGAGGNTDTQYFGPGTRLTVL.

The V call is TRBV14, the J call TRBJ1-4, with 7 bases lining up with TRBD1. V lost 0 bases to trimming and J lost 17 bases; unmatched junction nucleotides: 9. Germline V gene data show CDR1 as SGHDN and CDR2 as FVKESK. The CDR3 loop spans 13 amino acids. The CDR3 spells CASSQDLQGQVFF. In DNA, the CDR3 is TGTGCCAGCAGCCAAGATTTACAGGGGCAAGTATTTTTT.

The chain's CDR3 is CASRGIGVTGELFF. DNA of the CDR3: TGTGCCAGCAGGGGGATAGGGGTTACCGGGGAGCTGTTTTTT. The chain uses TRBV6-5 and TRBJ2-2; maybe TRBD1 (5 bases). Per the germline V gene, CDR1 is MNHEY and CDR2 is SVGAGI. V lost 6 bases and J lost 5, with 13 bases in between. The CDR3 extends over 14 amino acids.

The sample holds a few counts of this clone. J is TRBJ1-6 and V is TRBV5-8; 7 bases fit TRBD1. This CDR3 has 13 residues. The V segment lost 2 bases and the J segment 8 bases; nucleotides outside the gene matches: 1. Germline CDR1 is SGHTS and CDR2 is YDEGEE. CDR3 sequence (DNA): TGTGCCAGCAGCTTAACAGGGGATTCACCCCTCCACTTT. Translated, it gives CASSLTGDSPLHF.

The chain has TRBV10-2 and TRBJ1-1, with TRBD1 matching over 7 bases. The CDR3 length is 14 residues. Germline CDR1 and CDR2: WSHSY and SAAADI. The V gene end was trimmed by 6 bases and the J gene end by 3 bases; junction bases not matched to a gene: 7. CDR3 protein: CASSDTGTDTEAFF. The CDR3 nucleotides read TGCGCCAGCAGCGACACTGGGACAGACACTGAAGCTTTCTTT.

The V gene is TRBV20-1, the J gene TRBJ2-1; 7 bases fit TRBD2. Per germline, CDR1 DFQATT and CDR2 SNEGSKA (reference sequence). V trimming: 3 bases; J trimming: 8 bases; junction bases outside the gene matches: 22. The CDR3 extends over 18 amino acids. The CDR3 spells CSASTEMTVAGLPHEQFF. In DNA form, the CDR3 reads TGCAGTGCTAGTACCGAAATGACGGTAGCGGGTCTTCCACATGAGCAGTTCTTC.

Written as DNA, the CDR3 is TGTGCCAGCAGCCAAGCGTTATTCTCGTATGAGGTGGGAGGGGGTACAGATACGCAGTATTTT. Translating gives CASSQALFSYEVGGGTDTQYF. The chain recombines TRBV3-1 (or the pseudogene TRBV3-2) with TRBJ2-3; possible D gene TRBD2, 7 bases. CDR3 length: 21 residues. V lost 1 base and J 3 bases, leaving 29 bases between the germline ends. Germline V gene data show CDR1 as LGHDT and CDR2 as YNNKEL (reference sequence).

CDR3 coding DNA: TGTGCCAGCAGCCAGCTAGCGGGAGGGAGAGAGACCCAGTACTTC. As protein: CASSQLAGGRETQYF. The chain links TRBV14 to TRBJ2-5; 12 bases line up with TRBD2. The V gene's germline CDR1 is SGHDN and CDR2 FVKESK. V shed 3 bases and J 4 bases; nucleotides not matched to a gene: 3. The length of the CDR3 is 15 residues.

V and J are TRBV4-1 and TRBJ1-3; D possibly corresponds to TRBD1 (6 bases). Trimming removed 0 bases at V and 5 bases at J, with 14 bases between. The germline gives CDR1 MGHRA, CDR2 YSYEKL. The length of the CDR3 is 16 residues. The CDR3 region has the DNA TGCGCCAGCAGCCAAGATAGGGGGGGTTTTAGAAACACCATATATTTT. Translation gives CASSQDRGGFRNTIYF.